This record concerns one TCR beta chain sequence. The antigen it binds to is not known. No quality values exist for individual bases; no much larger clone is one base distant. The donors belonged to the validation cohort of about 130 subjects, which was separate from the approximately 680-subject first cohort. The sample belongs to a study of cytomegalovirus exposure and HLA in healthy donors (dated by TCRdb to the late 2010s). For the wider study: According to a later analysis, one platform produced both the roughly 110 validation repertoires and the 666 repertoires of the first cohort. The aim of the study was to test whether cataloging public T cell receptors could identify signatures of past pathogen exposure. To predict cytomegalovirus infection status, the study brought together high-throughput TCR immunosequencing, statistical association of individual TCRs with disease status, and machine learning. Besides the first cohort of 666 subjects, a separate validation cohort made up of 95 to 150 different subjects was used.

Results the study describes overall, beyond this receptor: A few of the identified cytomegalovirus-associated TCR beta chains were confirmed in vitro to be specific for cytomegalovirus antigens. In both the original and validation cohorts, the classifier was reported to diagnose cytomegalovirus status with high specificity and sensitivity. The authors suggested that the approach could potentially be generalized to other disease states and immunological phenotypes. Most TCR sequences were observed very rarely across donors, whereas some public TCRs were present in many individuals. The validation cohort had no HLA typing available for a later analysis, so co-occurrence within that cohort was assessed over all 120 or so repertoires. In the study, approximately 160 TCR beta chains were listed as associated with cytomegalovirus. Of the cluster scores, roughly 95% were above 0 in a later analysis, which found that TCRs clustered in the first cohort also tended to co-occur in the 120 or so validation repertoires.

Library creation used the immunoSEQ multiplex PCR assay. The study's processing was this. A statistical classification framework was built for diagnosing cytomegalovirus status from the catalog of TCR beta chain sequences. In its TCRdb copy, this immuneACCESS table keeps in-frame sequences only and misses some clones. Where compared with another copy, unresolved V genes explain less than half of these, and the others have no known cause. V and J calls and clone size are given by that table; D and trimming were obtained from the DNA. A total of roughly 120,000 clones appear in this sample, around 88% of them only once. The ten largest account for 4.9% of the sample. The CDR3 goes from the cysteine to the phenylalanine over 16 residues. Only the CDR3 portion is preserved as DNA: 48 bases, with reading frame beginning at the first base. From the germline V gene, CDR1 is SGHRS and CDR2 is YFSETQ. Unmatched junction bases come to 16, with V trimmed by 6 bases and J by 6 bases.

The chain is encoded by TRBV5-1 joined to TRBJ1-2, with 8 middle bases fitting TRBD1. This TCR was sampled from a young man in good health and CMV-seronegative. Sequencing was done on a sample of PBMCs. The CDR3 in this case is CASKKILTDREDGYTF. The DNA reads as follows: TGCGCCAGCAAAAAAATCTTAACGGACAGGGAGGATGGCTACACCTTC.